Listed here is a single T cell receptor beta chain. Generated by immunoSEQ multiplex PCR, the TCRdb table keeps only in-frame clones and is missing some. The top ten clones hold under 8% of a sample with some 240,000 clones, roughly 81% of them seen once. Germline CDR1 LNHNV, CDR2 YYDKDF (reference sequence). The CDR3 has 16 residues. With 1 base removed from V and 0 bases from J, the gap between germline ends came to 10 bases. This record belongs to a study of blood T cell repertoires in COVID-19. The wider study: COVID-19 samples from acute and convalescent phases originated in the United States, Italy and Spain. In each case, the material was cDNA or gDNA derived from T cells, B-cell-depleted T cells, or PBMCs.

Those designated as exposed participants met a COVID-19 case within 2 weeks before study entry. This clonotype was obtained from a woman between 50 and 59 years old who had been exposed to COVID-19. Sequenced: PBMCs or T cells enriched from blood (not recorded which). This chain connects TRBV15 to TRBJ1-5, with D uncertain. CDR3 sequence reads: CATSRVPRDSNQPQHF. In DNA, the CDR3 is TGTGCCACCAGCAGAGTGCCAAGAGATAGCAATCAGCCCCAGCATTTT.